The text below deals with one T cell receptor (beta chain). How the authors handled the data: Estimates of nucleated cell counts were drawn from the amplification of reference gene primers. The protocol was immunoSEQ multiplex PCR, while the TCRdb copy is restricted to in-frame clones and leaves out a portion. V, J and clone size derive from that table, while D and trimming were established from the DNA sequence. The table includes 400,000 or so clones, approximately 90% detected once. The sample is drawn from a study of blood T cell repertoires in COVID-19. Study context: COVID-19 samples from acute and convalescent phases originated in the United States, Italy and Spain. T cells, B-cell-depleted T cells, or PBMCs provided the cDNA or gDNA that served as material.

CDR3 length equals 16 residues. The V and J ends lost 3 bases and 7 bases, in that order; junction bases with no gene match: 11. Per the germline V gene, CDR1 is MNHNS and CDR2 is SASEGT. The receptor's source is a man between 18 and 35 years old with COVID-19, enrolled during active disease. The material sequenced was peripheral blood. The rearrangement links TRBV6-1 to TRBJ1-4; 7 nucleotides align to TRBD1. CDR3 in DNA: TGTGCCAGCAGTGACCGAGGGACAGCGGCGGGTGAAAAACTGTTTTTT. It specifies CASSDRGTAAGEKLFF.